This is a list of T cell receptor beta chains from one sample in a study of blood T cell repertoires in COVID-19. Generated by immunoSEQ multiplex PCR, the TCRdb table keeps only in-frame clones and is missing some. The data show 150,000 to 200,000 clones, with around 80% seen just once and about 18% held by the top ten. The sequenced sample consisted of PBMCs or T cells enriched from blood (not recorded which). The receptors originated from a woman between 45 and 65 years old who had recovered from COVID-19. CDR3s include the opening cysteine and the closing phenylalanine or tryptophan. D genes are given only for firm matches. Size tells how often a clone was seen (once, few, many) or the class of an expanded clone, and some rows leave it out.

V	size	J	D	DNA	CDR3
TRBV4-3	-	TRBJ2-5	-	TGCGCCAGCAGCCAAGGGTCGGGGCAAGAGACCCAGTACTTC	CASSQGSGQETQYF
TRBV19	-	TRBJ2-6	TRBD1	TGTGCCAGTAGTCCTTTGACAGGGGGCAATAGGGGGGCCAACGTCCTGACTTTC	CASSPLTGGNRGANVLTF
TRBV5-1	-	TRBJ2-1	TRBD2	TGCGCCAGCAGCCCACCGGGGGGCTCCTACAATGAGCAGTTCTTC	CASSPPGGSYNEQFF
TRBV5-6	-	TRBJ1-2	TRBD1	TGTGCCAGCAGCTTAACAGGGGAGGACTATGGCTACACCTTC	CASSLTGEDYGYTF
TRBV20-1	-	TRBJ1-2	-	TGCAGTGCTAGTCGACCCAGGGGATTGGCCGATGGCTACACCTTC	CSASRPRGLADGYTF
TRBV5-1	-	TRBJ2-7	TRBD1	TGCGCCAGCAGTTCCCCACAATTCGGGACAGACTACGAGCAGTACTTC	CASSSPQFGTDYEQYF
TRBV28	-	TRBJ1-1	-	TGTGCCAGCAGCAATCCAGGGTTTGAAGCTTTCTTT	CASSNPGFEAFF
TRBV27	-	TRBJ1-1	TRBD1	TGTGCCAGCAGTTCCACAACCGGGACAGGGAGCGGAGCTGAAGCTTTCTTT	CASSSTTGTGSGAEAFF
TRBV28	once	TRBJ2-7	-	TGTGCCAGCAGTTTGCGGGGTAGAAGCTACGAGCAGTACTTC	CASSLRGRSYEQYF
TRBV5-4	-	TRBJ1-1	-	TGTGCCAGCAGCGACCGGGGGGCGGGGCTGGAAGCTTTCTTT	CASSDRGAGLEAFF
TRBV7-3	few	TRBJ2-1	-	TGTGCCAGCAGCTTAACCCCGTCAGGCAATGAGCAGTTCTTC	CASSLTPSGNEQFF
TRBV6-2/TRBV6-3	-	TRBJ2-7	-	TGTGCCAGCAGTATCAGGAGGGCCTACGAGCAGTACTTC	CASSIRRAYEQYF
TRBV5-5	once	TRBJ1-1	TRBD1	TGTGCCAGCAGCTTGCGACAGGGGAACACTGAAGCTTTCTTT	CASSLRQGNTEAFF
TRBV6-5	once	TRBJ1-2	-	TGTGCCAGCAGTTACTCGAGGTCAGGGCACTATGGCTACACCTTC	CASSYSRSGHYGYTF
TRBV4-1	-	TRBJ2-7	-	TGCGCCAGCAGCCGCGGAGACGAGCAGTACTTC	CASSRGDEQYF
TRBV25-1	-	TRBJ1-4	TRBD1	TGTGCCAGCAGTGAATTGTTCCCCGGGACAGGGGGAAAACTGTTTTTT	CASSELFPGTGGKLFF
TRBV2	-	TRBJ1-2	TRBD1	TGTGCCACTAGGGGGCGTGGAAGGAGCTTTGGCTACACCTTC	CATRGRGRSFGYTF
TRBV27	-	TRBJ2-7	-	TGTGCCAGCATCAAAACAGGGTCAGGTGTGCTTTATGGCGAGCAGTACTTC	CASIKTGSGVLYGEQYF
TRBV6-5	few	TRBJ1-2	-	TGTGCCAGCAGTTATCTCCCCACGGGGGTAAACTATGGCTACACCTTC	CASSYLPTGVNYGYTF
TRBV18	few	TRBJ2-7	-	TGTGCCAGCTCACTTAGGACACAGCAGCCCTACGAGCAGTACTTC	CASSLRTQQPYEQYF
TRBV7-2	few	TRBJ1-5	-	TGTGCCAGCAGTCTAGGGAGTTGGGGCAATCAGCCCCAGCATTTT	CASSLGSWGNQPQHF
TRBV19	-	TRBJ1-1	TRBD1	TGTGCCAGTATAGGCCGGGAGCGAAACAGGGGGAACACTGAAGCTTTCTTT	CASIGRERNRGNTEAFF
TRBV10-2	once	TRBJ2-7	TRBD2	TGCGCCAGCAGGGCGGGAGGTGGCTACGAGCAGTACTTC	CASRAGGGYEQYF
TRBV5-4	-	TRBJ1-3	-	TGTGCCAGCAGCTTGGATCAGGGTAGGAGCTCTGGAAACACCATATATTTT	CASSLDQGRSSGNTIYF
TRBV6-5	-	TRBJ2-3	-	TGTGCCAGCGGGTTGCAGGGAGATACGCAGTATTTT	CASGLQGDTQYF